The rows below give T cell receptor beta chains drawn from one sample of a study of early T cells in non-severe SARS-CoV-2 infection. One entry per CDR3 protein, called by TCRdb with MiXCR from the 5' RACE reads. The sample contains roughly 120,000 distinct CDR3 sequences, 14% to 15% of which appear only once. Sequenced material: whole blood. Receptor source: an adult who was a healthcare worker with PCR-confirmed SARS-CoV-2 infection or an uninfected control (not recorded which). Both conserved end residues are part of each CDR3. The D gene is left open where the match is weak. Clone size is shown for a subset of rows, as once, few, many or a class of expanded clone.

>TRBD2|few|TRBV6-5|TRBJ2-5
CASSPFSGGLETQYF
TGTGCCAGCAGTCCGTTTAGCGGGGGGTTGGAGACCCAGTACTTC
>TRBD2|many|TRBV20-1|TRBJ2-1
CSARSLAGRGEQFF
TGCAGTGCTAGATCGCTAGCGGGGAGGGGCGAGCAGTTCTTC
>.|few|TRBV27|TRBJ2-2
CASRRAYTGELFF
TGTGCCAGCAGGCGGGCTTACACCGGGGAGCTGTTTTTT
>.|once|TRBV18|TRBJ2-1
CASSPEFTGFGEQFF
TGTGCCAGCTCACCAGAATTCACGGGATTCGGTGAGCAGTTCTTC
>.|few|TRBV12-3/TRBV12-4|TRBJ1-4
CASRRGVNEKLFF
TGTGCCAGCAGGCGGGGGGTTAATGAAAAACTGTTTTTT
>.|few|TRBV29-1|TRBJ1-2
CSVEVGGRGYTF
TGCAGCGTTGAAGTGGGGGGACGGGGCTACACCTTC
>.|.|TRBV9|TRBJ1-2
CASSVDLGTMGGYTF
TGTGCCAGCAGCGTAGATCTGGGGACGATGGGTGGCTACACCTTC
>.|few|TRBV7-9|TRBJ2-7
CASSGQVEEQYF
TGTGCCAGCAGCGGCCAGGTGGAGGAGCAGTACTTC
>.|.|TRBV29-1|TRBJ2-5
CSAQGHSSTPGETQYF
TGCAGCGCCCAGGGACATAGTTCTACCCCGGGGGAGACCCAGTACTTC
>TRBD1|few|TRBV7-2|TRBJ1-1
CASSLGPGGPEAFF
TGTGCCAGCAGCTTAGGCCCAGGGGGCCCTGAAGCTTTCTTT
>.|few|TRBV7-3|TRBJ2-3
CASSLFPRADTQYF
TGTGCCAGCAGCTTATTTCCTAGGGCGGATACGCAGTATTTT
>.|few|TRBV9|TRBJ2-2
CASSVEDTGELFF
TGTGCCAGCAGCGTAGAAGACACCGGGGAGCTGTTTTTT
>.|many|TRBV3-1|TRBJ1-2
CASSQTRGSLNGYTF
TGTGCCAGCAGCCAAACTCGGGGTTCCCTGAATGGCTACACCTTC
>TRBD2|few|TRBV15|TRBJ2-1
CATSSPKLAGLRVDEQFF
TGTGCCACCAGCTCACCTAAACTAGCGGGGCTACGGGTGGATGAGCAGTTCTTC
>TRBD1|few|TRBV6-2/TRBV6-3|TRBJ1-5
CASRQGGSNQPQHF
TGTGCCAGCAGGCAGGGGGGTAGCAATCAGCCCCAGCATTTT
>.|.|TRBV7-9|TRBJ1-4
CASRSGTGSEKLFF
TGTGCCAGCAGATCCGGGACCGGCAGCGAAAAACTGTTTTTT
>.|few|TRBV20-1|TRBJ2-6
CSGYEGRGANVLTF
TGCAGTGGATATGAGGGGCGTGGGGCCAACGTCCTGACTTTC
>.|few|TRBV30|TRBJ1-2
CAWGEGYGYTF
TGTGCCTGGGGAGAGGGCTATGGCTACACCTTC
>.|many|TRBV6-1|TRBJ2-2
CASSSFTGELFF
TGTGCCAGCAGTTCTTTCACCGGGGAGCTGTTTTTT
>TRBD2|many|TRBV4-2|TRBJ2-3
CASSQQTSATDTQYF
TGTGCCAGCAGCCAACAGACTAGCGCCACAGATACGCAGTATTTT
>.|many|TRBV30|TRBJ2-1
CAWSVSDEQFF
TGTGCCTGGAGTGTATCCGATGAGCAGTTCTTC